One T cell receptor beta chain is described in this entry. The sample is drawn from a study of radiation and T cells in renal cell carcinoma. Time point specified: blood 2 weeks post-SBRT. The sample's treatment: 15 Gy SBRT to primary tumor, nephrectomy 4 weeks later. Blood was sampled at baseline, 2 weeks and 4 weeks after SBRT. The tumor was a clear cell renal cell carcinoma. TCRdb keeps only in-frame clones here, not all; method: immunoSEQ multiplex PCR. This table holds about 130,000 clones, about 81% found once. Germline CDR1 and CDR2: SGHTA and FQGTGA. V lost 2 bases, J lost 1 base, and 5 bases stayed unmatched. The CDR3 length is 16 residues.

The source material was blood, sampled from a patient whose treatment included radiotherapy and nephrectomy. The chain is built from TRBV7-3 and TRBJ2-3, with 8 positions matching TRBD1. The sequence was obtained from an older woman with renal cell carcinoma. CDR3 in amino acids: CASSLFGGQGTDTQYF. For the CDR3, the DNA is TGTGCCAGCAGCTTATTCGGGGGACAGGGCACAGATACGCAGTATTTT.